Shown below are 14 T cell receptor beta chains from a single sample sequenced in a study of T-cell reconstitution after alpha-beta-depleted transplantation in children. TCRbeta library preparation incorporated unique molecular identifiers. TCRdb analysed the PCR reads with MiXCR anew, one entry per CDR3 protein. The sample has more than 550,000 distinct CDR3 sequences, about 11% seen once; the top ten hold about 4.3%. Sequenced here: PBMCs from the stem cell graft donor, sampled from the stem cell graft. The origin of the receptors is a human donor who donated a stem cell graft to a child with acute myeloid leukemia.

At least ten counts were recorded for this clonotype. The chain combines TRBV7-2 with TRBJ2-2; D is ambiguous. The germline V gene encodes CDR1 SGHTA and CDR2 FQGNSA. The V end lost 5 bases, the J end lost 4 bases, and 8 bases lay between the germline ends. This CDR3 contains 13 residues. The CDR3 here is CASSPLSTGELFF. Here the CDR3 DNA reads TGTGCCAGCAGCCCCCTAAGCACCGGGGAGCTGTTTTTT.

J is TRBJ2-2 and V is TRBV27; D uncertain. The CDR3 sequence is 18 residues long. Deletions cut 4 bases from V and 0 bases from J, with 18 bases between. Germline V CDR1 and CDR2: MNHEY, SMNVEV (reference sequence). CDR3: CASSSQPWTPSNTGELFF. In DNA form, the CDR3 reads TGTGCCAGCAGTTCGCAACCCTGGACCCCCTCGAACACCGGGGAGCTGTTTTTT.

This clonotype appeared a few times. CDR3 amino acids: CAIRGTVDGNQPQHF. Here the CDR3 DNA reads TGTGCCATCAGGGGGACAGTTGACGGCAATCAGCCCCAGCATTTT. V and J are TRBV10-3 and TRBJ1-5; TRBD1 agrees at 7 bases. This CDR3 is built from 15 residues. V trimming: 6 bases; J trimming: 2 bases; junction bases outside the gene matches: 7. Germline CDR1 ENHRY, CDR2 SYGVKD.

This clonotype occurred many times. The chain carries TRBV20-1 and TRBJ2-1; D possibly corresponds to TRBD2 (5 bases). V was cut by 0 bases and J by 12 bases, with 15 bases left in between. Per the germline V gene, CDR1 is DFQATT and CDR2 is SNEGSKA (reference sequence). The CDR3 runs to 13 residues. CDR3 residues: CSARDSLAVAQFF. CDR3 coding DNA: TGCAGTGCTAGAGATTCCCTAGCCGTAGCGCAGTTCTTC.

This clonotype was counted ten times or more. The chain carries TRBV20-1 and TRBJ1-1; D is unresolved. Germline V gives CDR1 DFQATT, CDR2 SNEGSKA (reference sequence). V was trimmed by 4 bases and J by 11 bases, leaving 17 bases between them. The CDR3 covers 12 residues. The CDR3 DNA reads TGCAGTGCTAAGAGGTCCACCGAAGGGGCTTTCTTT. Translating gives CSAKRSTEGAFF.

This clonotype was counted many times. This chain joins TRBV6-1 and TRBJ2-2, with TRBD1 identical over 8 bases. This CDR3 region has 17 residues. Germline lookup yields CDR1 MNHNS and CDR2 SASEGT. Trimming took 4 bases from V and 6 from J; bases not matched to a gene: 13. CDR3 nucleotide sequence: TGTGCCAGCAGTGCCCCCGGACAGGGTGGGGTACCCGGGGAGCTGTTTTTT. Translation gives CASSAPGQGGVPGELFF.

The chain is built from TRBV12-3 or TRBV12-4 and TRBJ1-6; D ambiguous. The V end was cut by 3 bases, the J end by 5 bases, with 14 bases between. This CDR3 contains 16 residues. This CDR3 is CASSFGGPGNNSPLHF. The DNA for the CDR3 is TGTGCCAGCAGTTTTGGCGGGCCGGGCAATAATTCACCCCTCCACTTT.

The chain carries TRBV18 and TRBJ1-5; 8 bases align to TRBD1. The V gene end was trimmed by 3 bases and the J gene end by 4 bases; junction bases not matched to a gene: 5. CDR3 length equals 15 residues. The germline V gene encodes CDR1 KGHSH and CDR2 LQKENI. CDR3 sequence (DNA): TGTGCCAGCTCACCGGGCCAGGGGGCAAATCAGCCCCAGCATTTT. Protein sequence: CASSPGQGANQPQHF.

This clonotype was detected a few times. The chain employs TRBV25-1 and TRBJ2-5; D gene ambiguous. The germline V gene has CDR1 MGHDK and CDR2 SYGVNS. The CDR3 totals 12 residues. V lost 4 bases and J lost 2, with 5 bases in between. The CDR3 loop reads CASSAPQETQYF. The CDR3 DNA follows: TGTGCCAGCAGTGCGCCTCAAGAGACCCAGTACTTC.

The chain uses TRBV24-1 and TRBJ2-5, with 11 bases identical to TRBD2. Trimming removed 3 bases from V and 5 bases from J; junction bases left unmatched: 7. The CDR3 is made up of 16 amino acids. Germline values: CDR1 KGHDR, CDR2 SFDVKD. The CDR3 spells CATSDPLAGVTETQYF. DNA for the CDR3: TGTGCCACCAGTGATCCACTAGCGGGAGTGACGGAGACCCAGTACTTC.

This clonotype was observed at least ten times. The chain recombines TRBV28 with TRBJ1-1; 10 nucleotides match TRBD1. Per the germline V gene, CDR1 is MDHEN and CDR2 is SYDVKM. V dropped 8 bases and J dropped 0; count of bases not matched to a gene: 9. The CDR3 is 16 residues long. CDR3 sequence: CASHTGTGDMNTEAFF. The CDR3 DNA is TGTGCCAGCCACACCGGGACAGGGGATATGAACACTGAAGCTTTCTTT.

This clonotype was counted a few times. The rearrangement links TRBV7-2 to TRBJ2-3, with D maybe TRBD2 (5 bases). Germline CDR1 and CDR2: SGHTA and FQGNSA. The CDR3 runs 17 residues. V was shortened by 2 bases and J by 5 bases, with 20 bases between the two germline ends. Here the CDR3 reads CASSLSPLAGSGDTQYF. The CDR3 DNA sequence: TGTGCCAGCAGCTTATCCCCCCTAGCCGGGTCGGGAGATACGCAGTATTTT.

The chain uses TRBV5-5 and TRBJ2-1; TRBD1 aligns across 12 bases. The V gene end was trimmed by 5 bases and the J gene end by 9 bases; junction bases not matched to a gene: 12. Per germline, CDR1 SGHKS and CDR2 YYEKEE (reference sequence). The CDR3 has 16 amino acids. CDR3 sequence: CASSQSGTGGLGEQFF. CDR3 in DNA: TGTGCCAGCAGTCAATCCGGGACAGGGGGCTTGGGTGAGCAGTTCTTC.

This clonotype was observed a few times. The chain carries TRBV12-3 or TRBV12-4 and TRBJ2-7; D is unclear. V shed 3 bases and J shed 6 bases, with 12 bases lying between them. CDR3 length equals 13 residues. CDR3 protein: CASSFGAVPEQYF. CDR3 nucleotides: TGTGCCAGCAGTTTCGGCGCAGTCCCCGAGCAGTACTTC.